The clone carrying this T cell receptor beta chain was picked up a small number of times. Antigen specificity is unknown. The data derive from a study of regulatory T cells in long-lasting Graves disease. Overall study findings and caveats: There was favoring of TRBV28, TRBJ1-2 and TRBJ2-5 in persistent disease.

Specified time point: newly diagnosed GD, antithyroid drugs for less than 3 months. TCR sequences were obtained from RNA taken from PBMCs. Tubes containing EDTA received 8.5 to 9 milliliters of drawn peripheral blood. TCR beta libraries were built with iRepertoire HTBI primers and Arm-PCR of CDR3 regions. TCRdb passed the multiplex PCR reads through MiXCR, listing each CDR3 protein once. Counted here are about 610,000 distinct CDR3 sequences, 15% to 20% occurring once; the ten biggest clones make up around 11%. The CDR3 sequence is 16 residues long. Germline V gene data show CDR1 as SGDLS and CDR2 as YYNGEE. The germline V and J ends were trimmed by 0 bases and 2 bases, with 15 bases remaining between them. These data are also associated with another study on T cells in Graves' hyperthyroidism and ophthalmopathy. That work adds: Absence of ophthalmopathy progression within 18 months defined stable Graves' hyperthyroidism. The TCR CDR3 was amplified in a first-round RT-PCR using the HTBI primer set.

This sample comprised peripheral blood mononuclear cells (PBMCs), obtained at new diagnosis, from a patient treated with antithyroid drugs. The chain has TRBV9 and TRBJ2-7; TRBD1 is a possible D gene (6 bases). This TCR was sampled from a man aged 18 to 30 with Graves disease. CDR3: CASSVAGVADTYEQYF. CDR3 nucleotide sequence: TGTGCCAGCAGCGTAGCAGGGGTAGCCGATACCTACGAGCAGTACTTC.